These 5 T cell receptor beta chains were sequenced from one sample in a study of T cells in Graves' hyperthyroidism and ophthalmopathy. TCR beta CDR3 regions were amplified from RNA. Carried out on the TCR CDR3, a first-round RT-PCR used the HTBI primer set. TCRdb re-analysed the multiplex PCR reads in MiXCR, keeping a single row per CDR3 protein. The sample has fewer than 650,000 distinct CDR3 sequences, approximately 15% seen once. Sequencing was performed on blood. Receptors originate from a woman aged 25 to 39 with Graves' hyperthyroidism that later progressed to Graves' ophthalmopathy.

This clonotype was found once. Since a much larger clone is just one base distant, this may be a read error. V and J are TRBV30 and TRBJ1-1, with D unresolved. CDR1 and CDR2 (germline): GTSNPN, SVGIG (reference sequence). The CDR3 has 11 amino acids. CDR3 bases: TGTGCCCGGAGTTGGGACACTGAAGCTTTCTTT. The encoded protein is CARSWDTEAFF.

This clonotype was seen many times. This sequence joins TRBV3-1 and TRBJ2-7, with 7 bases fitting TRBD2. The CDR3 sequence is 14 residues long. Germline CDR1 reads LGHDT; CDR2 reads YNNKEL (reference sequence). The junction had 5 bases not matched to a gene; V was cut back by 4 bases and J by 2 bases. Written as DNA, the CDR3 is TGTGCCAGCAGCCGGCTAGCGGCTACCTACGAGCAGTACTTC. It translates to CASSRLAATYEQYF.

The chain combines TRBV27 with TRBJ2-5; TRBD1 agrees at 8 bases. The CDR3 extends over 12 amino acids. Germline V CDR1 and CDR2: MNHEY, SMNVEV (reference sequence). Losses at the gene ends were 5 bases for V and 10 bases for J; bases not matched to a gene: 6. The CDR3 loop is CASSTARGLQYF. DNA of the CDR3: TGTGCCAGCAGTACCGCCAGGGGGCTCCAGTACTTC.

This clonotype came up many times. The chain is built from TRBV20-1 and TRBJ1-3, with D unclear. Trimming removed 3 bases at V and 0 bases at J, with 9 bases between. CDR3 length: 14 amino acids. Germline V lookup: CDR1 DFQATT, CDR2 SNEGSKA (reference sequence). This CDR3 is CSASPRNSGNTIYF. CDR3 nucleotide sequence: TGCAGTGCTAGTCCCCGCAACTCTGGAAACACCATATATTTT.

The table lists this clonotype with a few counts. The V gene is TRBV18, the J gene TRBJ2-7; a weak D match, TRBD2 (6 bases). Trimming took 3 bases from V and 4 from J, leaving 16 bases between them. CDR1 KGHSH and CDR2 LQKENI come from the germline V gene. This CDR3 comprises 15 residues. Here the CDR3 DNA reads TGTGCCAGCTCACCCGGCGGGACTGATCCTTACGAGCAGTACTTC. It specifies CASSPGGTDPYEQYF.